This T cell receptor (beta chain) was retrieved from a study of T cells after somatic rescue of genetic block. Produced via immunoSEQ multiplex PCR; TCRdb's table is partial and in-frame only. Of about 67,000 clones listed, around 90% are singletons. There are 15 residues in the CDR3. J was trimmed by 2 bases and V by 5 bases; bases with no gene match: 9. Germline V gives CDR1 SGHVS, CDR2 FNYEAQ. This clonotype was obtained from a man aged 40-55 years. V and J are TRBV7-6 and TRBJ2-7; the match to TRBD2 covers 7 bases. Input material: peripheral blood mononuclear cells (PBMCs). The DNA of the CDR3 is TGTGCCAGCAGCCCCGGACTAGTGGGAGCCTACGAGCAGTACTTC. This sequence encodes CASSPGLVGAYEQYF. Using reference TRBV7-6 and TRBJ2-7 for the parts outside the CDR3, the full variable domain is GAGVSQSPRYKVTKRGQDVALRCDPISGHVSLYWYRQALGQGPEFLTYFNYEAQQDKSGLPNDRFSAERPEGSISTLTIQRTEQRDSAMYRCASSPGLVGAYEQYFGPGTRLTVT.